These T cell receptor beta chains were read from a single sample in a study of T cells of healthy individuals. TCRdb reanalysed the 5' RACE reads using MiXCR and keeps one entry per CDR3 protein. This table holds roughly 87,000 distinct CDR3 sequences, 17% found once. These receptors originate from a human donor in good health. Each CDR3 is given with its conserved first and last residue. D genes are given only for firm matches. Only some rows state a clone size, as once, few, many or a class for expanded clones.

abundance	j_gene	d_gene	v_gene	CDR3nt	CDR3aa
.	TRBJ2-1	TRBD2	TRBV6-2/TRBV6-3	TGTGCCAGCAGTGCAATTACTAGCGGGATGTCTCGAAGCTACAATGAGCAGTTCTTC	CASSAITSGMSRSYNEQFF
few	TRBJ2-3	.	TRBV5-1	TGCGCCAGCAGCCCCGGTGGGGCGGACACAGATACGCAGTATTTT	CASSPGGADTDTQYF
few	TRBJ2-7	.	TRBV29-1	TGCAGCGTTGAGGGATTCAGGGGCGAGCAGTACTTC	CSVEGFRGEQYF
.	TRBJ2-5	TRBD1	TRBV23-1	TGCGCCAGCGCGAGACAGGGGAGGCTTCAAGAGACCCAGTACTTC	CASARQGRLQETQYF
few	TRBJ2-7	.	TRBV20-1	TGCAGTGCTAGAGCGGCCAGCTCCTACGAGCAGTACTTC	CSARAASSYEQYF
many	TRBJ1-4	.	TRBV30	TGTGCCTGCACCGGGGGGCTCGTACTGGAAAAACTGTTTTTT	CACTGGLVLEKLFF
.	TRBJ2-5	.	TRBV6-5	TGTGCCAGCAGCCGTGAACAGGAGACCCAGTACTTC	CASSREQETQYF
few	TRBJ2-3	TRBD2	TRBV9	TGTGCCAGCAGCCCTAGACTAGCAGCAGATACGCAGTATTTT	CASSPRLAADTQYF
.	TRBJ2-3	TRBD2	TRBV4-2	TGTGCCAGCAGCCAAGGACTAGCGGGAGGTGAGGATACGCAGTATTTT	CASSQGLAGGEDTQYF
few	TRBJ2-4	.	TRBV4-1	TGCGCCAGCAGCCAAGACGCCCGGCCCCTCCTAGCCAAAAACATTCAGTACTTC	CASSQDARPLLAKNIQYF
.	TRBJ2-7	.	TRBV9	TGTGCCAGCAGCGTTAGCGGATTTCCAGGCGGGGACGAGCAGTACTTC	CASSVSGFPGGDEQYF
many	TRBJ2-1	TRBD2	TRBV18	TGTGCCAGCTCACGTGGGACTAGCGGGAGCTCCTACAATGAGCAGTTCTTC	CASSRGTSGSSYNEQFF
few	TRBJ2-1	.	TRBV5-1	TGCGCCACCTCGGACCTGGGCACCGAGCAGTTCTTC	CATSDLGTEQFF
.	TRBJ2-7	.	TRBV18	TGTGCCAGCTCCCCAACCCCCTACGAGCAGTACTTC	CASSPTPYEQYF
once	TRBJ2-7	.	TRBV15	TGTGCCACCAGCAGAGATCATGAGGACTACGAGCAGTACTTC	CATSRDHEDYEQYF
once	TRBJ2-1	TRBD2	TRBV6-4	TGTGCCAGCAGTGTTAGCGGGGGAACCTACAATGAGCAGTTCTTC	CASSVSGGTYNEQFF